Sequencing of this T cell receptor (beta chain) was carried out in a study of blood T cell repertoires in COVID-19 (dated by TCRdb to 2018 to 2021). About the full investigation: Samples covering the acute and convalescent phases of COVID-19 were provided by collaborators in the United States, Italy and Spain. The prospective study material was composed of cDNA or gDNA derived from T cells, B-cell-depleted T cells, or PBMCs. Subjects who had been exposed to COVID-19, were actively infected with it, or had recovered from it provided the deeply sampled blood TCRbeta repertoires that made up the dataset. The repertoires were released in a freely available public database intended as a resource for research on the immune response to SARS-CoV-2. The samples were drawn from the first 160 participants of the ongoing ImmuneRACE study and from 1,254 subjects provided by 6 global collaborators. Nearly every sample came with metadata listing a de-identified subject ID, COVID-19 status, age in years and sex. HLA class I and class II types, where available, came from metadata supplied by the sample provider rather than from assay-based typing.

TCRbeta CDR3 regions were amplified from genomic DNA by means of the immunoSEQ Assay, a bias-controlled multiplex PCR. Per the original workflow: Within the assay, amplification of reference gene primers was used to estimate how many nucleated cells each sample contained. To quantify the absolute abundance of each unique TCRbeta CDR3 rearrangement, sequence reads were collapsed and filtered. For each sample, productive Simpson clonality was calculated as the square root of Simpson's diversity index across productive rearrangements. What TCRdb holds here is the immuneACCESS table cut down to in-frame rearrangements. Part of the clones is not present; checked against another copy, under half of the missing clones reflect an unresolved V gene, and the others are unexplained. V, J and clone size are those of that table, while D and trimming were read from the DNA. Present in this sample are fewer than 60,000 clones, roughly 80% of which were seen just once. In total, the top ten clones hold 10% to 15% of the sample.

The collaborating institutions used their own protocols to collect whole blood in K2EDTA tubes. For TCRbeta analysis, collaborators shipped samples as frozen whole blood, isolated PBMCs, or DNA extracted from either of those sample types. Overall study results and their limits: Clinical and demographic metadata were provided uncurated, with the amount varying by source and participant.

The CDR3 sequence holds 14 residues, the cysteine and phenylalanine included. Solely the CDR3 DNA is kept, with 42 bases framed from the first base. The germline V gene (reference sequence) specifies GTSNPN as CDR1 and SVGIG as CDR2. Clipping removes 8 bases from V and 3 bases from J, with 12 as the unmatched junction base count. Notes on this clone: It lacks a known antigen. One base away there is no much larger clone; base qualities are not given.

The specimen was peripheral blood. This chain is built from TRBV30 and TRBJ1-1, with TRBD1 identical over 7 junction bases. The receptor was isolated from a woman older than 75 with acute or convalescent COVID-19. The DNA reads TGTGCCAGTTTGACCTGGGACAGAGACACTGAAGCTTTCTTT. It translates to CASLTWDRDTEAFF.